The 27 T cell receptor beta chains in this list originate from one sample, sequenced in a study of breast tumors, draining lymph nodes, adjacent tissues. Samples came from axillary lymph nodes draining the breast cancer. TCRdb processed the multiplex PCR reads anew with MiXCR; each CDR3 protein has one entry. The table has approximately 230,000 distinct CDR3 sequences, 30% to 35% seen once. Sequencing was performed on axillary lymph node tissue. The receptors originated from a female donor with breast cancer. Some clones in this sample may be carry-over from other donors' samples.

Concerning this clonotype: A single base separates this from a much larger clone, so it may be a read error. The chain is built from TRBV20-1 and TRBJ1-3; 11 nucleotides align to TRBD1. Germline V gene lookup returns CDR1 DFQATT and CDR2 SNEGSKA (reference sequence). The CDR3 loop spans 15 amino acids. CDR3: CSARGQGGSANTIYF. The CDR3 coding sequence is TGCAGTGCCCGGGGACAGGGGGGGTCTGCAAACACCATATATTTT.

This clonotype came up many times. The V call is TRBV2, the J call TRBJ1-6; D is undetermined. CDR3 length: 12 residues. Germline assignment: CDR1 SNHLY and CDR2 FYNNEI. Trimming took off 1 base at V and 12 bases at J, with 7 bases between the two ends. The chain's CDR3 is CASSEGGIPLHF. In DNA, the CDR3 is TGTGCCAGCAGTGAAGGGGGTATACCCCTCCACTTT. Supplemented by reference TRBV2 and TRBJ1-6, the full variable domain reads EPEVTQTPSHQVTQMGQEVILRCVPISNHLYFYWYRQILGQKVEFLVSFYNNEISEKSEIFDDQFSVERPDGSNFTLKIRSTKLEDSAMYFCASSEGGIPLHFGNGTRLTVT.

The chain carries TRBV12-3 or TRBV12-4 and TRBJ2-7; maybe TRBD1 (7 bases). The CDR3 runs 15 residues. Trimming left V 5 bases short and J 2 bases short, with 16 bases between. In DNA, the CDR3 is TGTGCCAGCAGTCCCCTCAGGGGGAGGCCCTACGAGCAGTACTTC. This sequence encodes CASSPLRGRPYEQYF.

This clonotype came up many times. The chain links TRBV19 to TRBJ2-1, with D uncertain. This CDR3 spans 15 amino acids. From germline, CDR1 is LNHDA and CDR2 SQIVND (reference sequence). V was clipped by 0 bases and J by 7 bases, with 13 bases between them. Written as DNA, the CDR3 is TGTGCCAGTAGTATAGATCTTGGTCCTCCGAATGAGCAGTTCTTC. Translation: CASSIDLGPPNEQFF.

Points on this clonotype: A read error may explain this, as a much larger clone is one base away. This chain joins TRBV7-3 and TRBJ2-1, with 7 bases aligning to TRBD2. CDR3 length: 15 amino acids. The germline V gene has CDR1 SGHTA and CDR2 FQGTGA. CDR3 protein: CASSQDAGVRNKQFF. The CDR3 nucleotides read TGCGCCAGCAGCCAAGATGCGGGGGTTCGAAATAAGCAGTTCTTC.

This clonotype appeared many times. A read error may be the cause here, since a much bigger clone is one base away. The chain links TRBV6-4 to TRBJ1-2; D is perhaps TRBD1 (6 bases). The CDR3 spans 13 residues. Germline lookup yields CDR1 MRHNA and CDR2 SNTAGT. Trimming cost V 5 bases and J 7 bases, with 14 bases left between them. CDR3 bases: TGTGCCAGCAGTCAACAAACAGGGAGTGGCTACACCTTC. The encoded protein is CASSQQTGSGYTF.

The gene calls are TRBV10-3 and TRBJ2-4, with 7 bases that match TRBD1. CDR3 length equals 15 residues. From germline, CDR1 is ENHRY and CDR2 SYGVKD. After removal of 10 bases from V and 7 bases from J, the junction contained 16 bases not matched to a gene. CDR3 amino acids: CATYDRAPVGNIQYF. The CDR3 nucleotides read TGTGCCACATATGACAGGGCCCCGGTCGGTAACATTCAGTACTTC.

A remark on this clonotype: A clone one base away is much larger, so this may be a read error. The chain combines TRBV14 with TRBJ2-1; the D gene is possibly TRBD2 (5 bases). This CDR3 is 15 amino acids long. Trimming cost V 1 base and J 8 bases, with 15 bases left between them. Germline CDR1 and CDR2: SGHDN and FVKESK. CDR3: CASSQGVEARYEQFF. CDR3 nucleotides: TGTGCCAGCAGCCAAGGGGTGGAGGCTAGGTATGAGCAGTTCTTC.

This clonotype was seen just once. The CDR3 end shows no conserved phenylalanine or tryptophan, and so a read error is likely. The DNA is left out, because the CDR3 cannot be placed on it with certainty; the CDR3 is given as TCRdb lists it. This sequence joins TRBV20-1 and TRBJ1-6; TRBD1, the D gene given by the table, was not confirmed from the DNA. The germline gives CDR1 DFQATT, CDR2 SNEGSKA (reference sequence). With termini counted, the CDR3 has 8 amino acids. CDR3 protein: CSASDRVS.

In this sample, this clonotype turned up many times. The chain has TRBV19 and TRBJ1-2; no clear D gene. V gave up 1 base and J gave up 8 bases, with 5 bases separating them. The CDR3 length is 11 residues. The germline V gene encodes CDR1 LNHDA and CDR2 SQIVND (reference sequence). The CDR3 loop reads CASSIGEGYTF. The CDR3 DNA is TGTGCCAGTAGTATAGGAGAAGGCTACACCTTC.

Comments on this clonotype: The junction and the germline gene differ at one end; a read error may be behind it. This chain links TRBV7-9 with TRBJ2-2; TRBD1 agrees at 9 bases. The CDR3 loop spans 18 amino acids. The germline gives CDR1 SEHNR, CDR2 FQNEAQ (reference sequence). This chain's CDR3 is CASSLRGRTGENTGELVF. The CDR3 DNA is TGTGCCAGCAGCCTCAGGGGACGGACAGGGGAAAACACCGGGGAGCTGGTTTTT.

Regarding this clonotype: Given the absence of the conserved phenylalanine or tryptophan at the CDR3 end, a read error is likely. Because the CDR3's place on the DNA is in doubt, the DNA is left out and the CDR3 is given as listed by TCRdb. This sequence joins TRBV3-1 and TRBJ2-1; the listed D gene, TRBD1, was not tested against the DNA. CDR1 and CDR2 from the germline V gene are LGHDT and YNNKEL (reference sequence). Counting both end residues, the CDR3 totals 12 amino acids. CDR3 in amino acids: CASSPDRGPILV.

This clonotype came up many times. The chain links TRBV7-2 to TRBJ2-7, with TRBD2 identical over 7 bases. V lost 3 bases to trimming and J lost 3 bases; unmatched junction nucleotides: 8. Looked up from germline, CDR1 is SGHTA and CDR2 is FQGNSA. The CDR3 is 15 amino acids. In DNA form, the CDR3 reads TGTGCCAGCAGCTTGACCAGCGGGGCCCTCTACGAGCAGTACTTC. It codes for CASSLTSGALYEQYF.

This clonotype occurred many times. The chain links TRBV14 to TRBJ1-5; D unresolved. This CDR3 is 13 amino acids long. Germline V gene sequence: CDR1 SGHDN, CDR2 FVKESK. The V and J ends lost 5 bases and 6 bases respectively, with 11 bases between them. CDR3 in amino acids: CASSLRTGQPQHF. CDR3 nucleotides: TGTGCCAGCAGCTTAAGGACGGGTCAGCCCCAGCATTTT.

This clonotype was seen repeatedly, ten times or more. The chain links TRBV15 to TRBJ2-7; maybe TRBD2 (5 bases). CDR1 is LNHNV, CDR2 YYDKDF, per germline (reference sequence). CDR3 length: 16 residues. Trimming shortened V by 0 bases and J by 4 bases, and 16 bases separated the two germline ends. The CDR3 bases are TGTGCCACCAGCAGAGATCAGAGGGCTGCCAAATACGAGCAGTACTTC. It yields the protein CATSRDQRAAKYEQYF.

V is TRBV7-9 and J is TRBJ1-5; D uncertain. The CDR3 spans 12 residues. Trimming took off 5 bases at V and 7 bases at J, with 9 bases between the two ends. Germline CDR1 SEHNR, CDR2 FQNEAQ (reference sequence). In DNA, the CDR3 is TGTGCCAGCAGCCCTTCCGGACAGCCCCAGCATTTT. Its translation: CASSPSGQPQHF.

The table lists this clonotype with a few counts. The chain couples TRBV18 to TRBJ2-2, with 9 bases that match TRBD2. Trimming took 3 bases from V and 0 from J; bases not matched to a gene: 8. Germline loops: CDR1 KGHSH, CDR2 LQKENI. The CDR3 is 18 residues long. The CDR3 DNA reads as TGTGCCAGCTCACCTTCTAGCGGGACCCCACCGAACACCGGGGAGCTGTTTTTT. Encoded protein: CASSPSSGTPPNTGELFF. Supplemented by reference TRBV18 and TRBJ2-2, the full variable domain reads NAGVMQNPRHLVRRRGQEARLRCSPMKGHSHVYWYRQLPEEGLKFMVYLQKENIIDESGMPKERFSAEFPKEGPSILRIQQVVRGDSAAYFCASSPSSGTPPNTGELFFGEGSRLTVL.

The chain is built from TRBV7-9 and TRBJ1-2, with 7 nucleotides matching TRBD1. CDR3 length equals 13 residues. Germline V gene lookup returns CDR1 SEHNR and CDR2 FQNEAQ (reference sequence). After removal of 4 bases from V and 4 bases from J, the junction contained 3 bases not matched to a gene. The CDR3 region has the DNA TGTGCCAGCAGCTGGGCAGGGGGCTATGGCTACACCTTC. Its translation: CASSWAGGYGYTF.

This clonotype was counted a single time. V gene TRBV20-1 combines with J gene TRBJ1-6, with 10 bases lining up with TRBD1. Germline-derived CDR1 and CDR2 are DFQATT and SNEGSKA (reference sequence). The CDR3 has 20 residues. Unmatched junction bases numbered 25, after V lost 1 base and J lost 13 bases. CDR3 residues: CSARAGTGDASTPGNLPLHF. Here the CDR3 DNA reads TGCAGTGCTAGAGCCGGGACAGGGGACGCGTCTACCCCCGGGAATCTTCCCCTCCACTTT.

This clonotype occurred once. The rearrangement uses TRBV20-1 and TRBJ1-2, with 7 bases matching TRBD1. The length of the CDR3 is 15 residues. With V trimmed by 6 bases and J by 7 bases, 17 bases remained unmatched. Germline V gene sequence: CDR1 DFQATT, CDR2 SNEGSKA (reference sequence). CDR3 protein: CSATRTGQTTSGYTF. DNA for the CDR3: TGCAGTGCAACAAGGACAGGACAGACAACCTCTGGCTACACCTTC.

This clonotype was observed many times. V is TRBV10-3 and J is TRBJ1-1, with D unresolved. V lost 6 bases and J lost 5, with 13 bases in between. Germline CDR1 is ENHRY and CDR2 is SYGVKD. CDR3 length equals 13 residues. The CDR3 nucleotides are TGTGCCATCAGACCACTTGAGAAAACTGAAGCTTTCTTT. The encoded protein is CAIRPLEKTEAFF.

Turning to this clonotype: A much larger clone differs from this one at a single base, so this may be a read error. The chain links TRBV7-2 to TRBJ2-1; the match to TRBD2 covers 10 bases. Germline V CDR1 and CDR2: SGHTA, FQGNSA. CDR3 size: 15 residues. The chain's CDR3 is CAGSISGLAGVEQFF. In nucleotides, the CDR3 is TGTGCCGGCAGTATCTCGGGGCTAGCGGGAGTTGAGCAGTTCTTC. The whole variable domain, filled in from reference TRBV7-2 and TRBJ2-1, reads GAGVSQSPSNKVTEKGKDVELRCDPISGHTALYWYRQSLGQGLEFLIYFQGNSAPDKSGLPSDRFSAERTGGSVSTLTIQRTQQEDSAVYLCAGSISGLAGVEQFFGPGTRLTVL.

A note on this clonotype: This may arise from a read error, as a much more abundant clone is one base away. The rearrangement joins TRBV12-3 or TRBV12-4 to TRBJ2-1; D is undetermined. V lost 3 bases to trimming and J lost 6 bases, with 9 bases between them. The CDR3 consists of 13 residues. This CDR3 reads CASSFGWGNEQFF. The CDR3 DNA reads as TGTGCCAGCAGTTTCGGGTGGGGCAATGAGCAGTTCTTC.

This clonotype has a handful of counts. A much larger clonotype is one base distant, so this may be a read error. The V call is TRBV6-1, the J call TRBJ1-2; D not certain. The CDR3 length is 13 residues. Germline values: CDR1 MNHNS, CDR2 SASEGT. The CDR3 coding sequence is TGTGCCAGCAGTCAAGCTGGGTTCTACGGCTACACCTTC. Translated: CASSQAGFYGYTF.

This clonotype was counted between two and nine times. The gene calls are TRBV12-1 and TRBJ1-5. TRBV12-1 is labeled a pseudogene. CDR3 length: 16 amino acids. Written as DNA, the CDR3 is TGTGCCAGCAGCTTTATTCAGATGAGGGGCAATCAGCCCCAGCATTTT. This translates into CASSFIQMRGNQPQHF.

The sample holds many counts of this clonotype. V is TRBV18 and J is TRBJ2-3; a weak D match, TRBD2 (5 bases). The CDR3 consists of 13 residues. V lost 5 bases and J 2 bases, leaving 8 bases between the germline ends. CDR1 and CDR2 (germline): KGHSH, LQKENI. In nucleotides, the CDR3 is TGTGCCAGCTCAAACGGGAACACAGATACGCAGTATTTT. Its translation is CASSNGNTDTQYF.

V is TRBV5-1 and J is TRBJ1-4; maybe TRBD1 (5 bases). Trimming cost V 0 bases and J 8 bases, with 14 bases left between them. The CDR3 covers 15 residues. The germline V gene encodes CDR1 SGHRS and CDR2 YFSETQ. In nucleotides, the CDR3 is TGCGCCAGCAGCTTGGTGCCGGGGGAGGAGGAAAAACTGTTTTTT. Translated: CASSLVPGEEEKLFF.